This T cell receptor beta chain was captured in a study of T-cell reconstitution after alpha-beta-depleted transplantation in children. During its preparation, the TCRbeta library received unique molecular identifiers. TCRdb re-called the PCR reads with MiXCR, one entry per CDR3 protein. There are approximately 350,000 distinct CDR3 sequences in the sample; under 20% occur only once, and about 41% lies in the top ten. The CDR3 is 16 residues long. Trimming took 3 bases from V and 3 from J; bases not matched to a gene: 7. Germline V gene sequence: CDR1 LGHNA, CDR2 YSLEER. Whole-study results and caveats: T-cell counts and diversity at one year post-transplant came mainly from newly produced T cells. The study reportedly traced alpha-beta T cells about two months after transplant to several hundred expanded graft clones.

Concerning this clonotype: The target antigen is unknown.

The specimen comprised PBMCs, mostly from graft donor cells, sampled 360 days after TCRalphabeta/CD19-depleted stem cell transplant. This clonotype originated in a male patient between 2 and 15 years old who had a stem cell transplant for acute lymphoblastic leukemia, so the T cells may come from the graft donor. The rearrangement joins TRBV4-3 to TRBJ2-1; 8 bases map to TRBD1. CDR3 nucleotide sequence: TGCGCCAGCAGCCAGGAGGACAGGGCCCACTACAATGAGCAGTTCTTC. It translates to CASSQEDRAHYNEQFF.